This T cell receptor beta chain originates from a study of neurological immune-mediated disorders. The authors produced cDNA by 5'RACE using 10-nucleotide random UMIs. Every sequencing run returned over 190 million TCR-beta sequences, which were derived from 15-18 subjects. Each CDR3 protein gets one entry after TCRdb re-called the 5' RACE reads with MiXCR. The sample yields roughly 60,000 distinct CDR3 sequences, around 3.6% seen once. This clonotype appeared many times. The antigen remains unidentified. Study-level findings and limits: No link was found between any clinical or MRI feature and the multiple sclerosis repertoire cluster. No CDR3 amino acid sequences were shared by expanded clones across subjects, suggesting private repertoires in all groups.

V was pared by 6 bases and J by 8 bases, with 10 bases between. CDR3 length: 12 amino acids. This TCR derives from a woman in her twenties or thirties with multiple sclerosis. The sequenced sample was PBMCs. The chain uses TRBV12-3 or TRBV12-4 and TRBJ1-4; no clear D. The CDR3 bases are TGTGCCAGCAGGCCTGAGGGAGAAAAACTGTTTTTT. Amino acid sequence: CASRPEGEKLFF.